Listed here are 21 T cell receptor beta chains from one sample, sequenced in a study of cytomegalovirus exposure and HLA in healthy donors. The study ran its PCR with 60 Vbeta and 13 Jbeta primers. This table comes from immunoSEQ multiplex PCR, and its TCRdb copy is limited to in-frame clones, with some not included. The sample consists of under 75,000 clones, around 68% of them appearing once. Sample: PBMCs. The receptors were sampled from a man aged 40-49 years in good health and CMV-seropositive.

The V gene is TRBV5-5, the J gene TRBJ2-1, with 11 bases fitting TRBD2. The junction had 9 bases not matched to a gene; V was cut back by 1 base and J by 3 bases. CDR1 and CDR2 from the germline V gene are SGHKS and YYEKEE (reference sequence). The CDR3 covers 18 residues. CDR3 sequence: CASSLSPAGTSGYNEQFF. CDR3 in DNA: TGTGCCAGCAGCTTGTCTCCCGCCGGGACTAGCGGCTACAATGAGCAGTTCTTC.

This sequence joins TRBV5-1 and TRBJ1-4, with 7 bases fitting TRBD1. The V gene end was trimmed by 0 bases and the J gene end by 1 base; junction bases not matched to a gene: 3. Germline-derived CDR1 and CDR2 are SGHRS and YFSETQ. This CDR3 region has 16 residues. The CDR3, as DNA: TGCGCCAGCAGCTTGGCCCCAGGGGGAACTAATGAAAAACTGTTTTTT. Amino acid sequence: CASSLAPGGTNEKLFF.

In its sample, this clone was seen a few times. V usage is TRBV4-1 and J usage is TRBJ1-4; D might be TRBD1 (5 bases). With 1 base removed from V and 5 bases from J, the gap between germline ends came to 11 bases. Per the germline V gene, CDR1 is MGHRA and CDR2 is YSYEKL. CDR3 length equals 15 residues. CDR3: CASSQVQGYNEKLFF. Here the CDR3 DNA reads TGCGCCAGCAGCCAAGTTCAGGGATACAATGAAAAACTGTTTTTT.

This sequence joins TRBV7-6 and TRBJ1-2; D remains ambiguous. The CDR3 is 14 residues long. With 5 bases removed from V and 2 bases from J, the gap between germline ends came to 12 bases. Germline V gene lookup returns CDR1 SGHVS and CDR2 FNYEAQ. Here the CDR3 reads CASSPERGNYGYTF. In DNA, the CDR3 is TGTGCCAGCAGCCCCGAGCGAGGGAACTATGGCTACACCTTC.

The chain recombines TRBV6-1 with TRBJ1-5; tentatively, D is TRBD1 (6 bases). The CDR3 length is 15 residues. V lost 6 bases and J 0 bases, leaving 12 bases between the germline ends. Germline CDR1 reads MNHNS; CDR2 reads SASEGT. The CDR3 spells CASSRTAYSNQPQHF. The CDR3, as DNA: TGTGCCAGCAGCCGGACAGCTTATAGCAATCAGCCCCAGCATTTT.

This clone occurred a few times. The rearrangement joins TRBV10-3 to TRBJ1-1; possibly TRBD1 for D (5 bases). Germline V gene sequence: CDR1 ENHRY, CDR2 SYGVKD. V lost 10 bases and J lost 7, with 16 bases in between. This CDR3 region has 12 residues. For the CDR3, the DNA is TGTGCCAGTAGTGAGGGGCCAAGTGAAGCTTTCTTT. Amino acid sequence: CASSEGPSEAFF.

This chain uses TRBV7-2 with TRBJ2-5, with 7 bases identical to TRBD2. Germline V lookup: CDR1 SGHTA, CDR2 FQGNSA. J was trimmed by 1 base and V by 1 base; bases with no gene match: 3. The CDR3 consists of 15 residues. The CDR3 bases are TGTGCCAGCAGCTTAGTAGCGGGTCCCCAAGAGACCCAGTACTTC. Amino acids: CASSLVAGPQETQYF.

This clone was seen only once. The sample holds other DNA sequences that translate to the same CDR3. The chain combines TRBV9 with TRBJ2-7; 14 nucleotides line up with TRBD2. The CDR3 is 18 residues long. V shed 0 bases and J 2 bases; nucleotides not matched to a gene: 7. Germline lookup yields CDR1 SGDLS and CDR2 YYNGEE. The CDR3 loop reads CASSVGLAGGRTAYEQYF. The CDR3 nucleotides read TGTGCCAGCAGCGTAGGACTAGCGGGAGGGCGGACAGCCTACGAGCAGTACTTC.

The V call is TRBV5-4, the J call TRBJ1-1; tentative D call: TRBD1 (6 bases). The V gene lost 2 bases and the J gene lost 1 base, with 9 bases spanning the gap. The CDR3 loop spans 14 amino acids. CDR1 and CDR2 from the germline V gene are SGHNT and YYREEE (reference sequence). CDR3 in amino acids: CASSFSRGNTEAFF. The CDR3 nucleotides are TGTGCCAGCAGCTTTAGCAGGGGGAACACTGAAGCTTTCTTT.

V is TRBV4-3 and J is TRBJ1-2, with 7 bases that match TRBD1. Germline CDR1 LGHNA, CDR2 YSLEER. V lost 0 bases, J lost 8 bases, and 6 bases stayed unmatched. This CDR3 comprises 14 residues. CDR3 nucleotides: TGCGCCAGCAGCCAAGATAGCGGGACAGTCGGCTACACCTTC. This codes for CASSQDSGTVGYTF.

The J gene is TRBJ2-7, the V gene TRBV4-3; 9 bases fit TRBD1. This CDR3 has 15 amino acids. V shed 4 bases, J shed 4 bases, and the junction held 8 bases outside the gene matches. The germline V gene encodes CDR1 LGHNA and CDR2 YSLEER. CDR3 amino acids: CASSRVQGASYEQYF. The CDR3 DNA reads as TGCGCCAGCAGCCGAGTACAGGGGGCGAGTTACGAGCAGTACTTC.

CDR3 DNA: TGTGCCAGCTCCCGTGGGCTTGGGAGGGACGAGCAGTACTTC. Protein: CASSRGLGRDEQYF. The chain couples TRBV18 to TRBJ2-7; TRBD2 aligns across 7 bases. Trimming removed 6 bases from V and 5 bases from J; junction bases left unmatched: 10. Germline V gene sequence: CDR1 KGHSH, CDR2 LQKENI. The CDR3 is 14 amino acids.

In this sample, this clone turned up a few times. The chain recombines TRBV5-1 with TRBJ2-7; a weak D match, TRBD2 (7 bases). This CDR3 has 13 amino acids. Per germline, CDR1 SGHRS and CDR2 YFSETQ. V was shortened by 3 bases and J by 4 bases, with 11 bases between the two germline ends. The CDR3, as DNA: TGCGCCAGCAGCTCCGAGGGGGGGTACGAGCAGTACTTC. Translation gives CASSSEGGYEQYF.

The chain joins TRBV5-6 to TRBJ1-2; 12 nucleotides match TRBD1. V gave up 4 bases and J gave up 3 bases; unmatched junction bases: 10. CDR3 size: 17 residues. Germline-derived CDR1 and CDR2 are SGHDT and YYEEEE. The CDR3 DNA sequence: TGTGCCAGCAGCCCGGGACAGGGGGCGAGATCTGACTATGGCTACACCTTC. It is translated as CASSPGQGARSDYGYTF.

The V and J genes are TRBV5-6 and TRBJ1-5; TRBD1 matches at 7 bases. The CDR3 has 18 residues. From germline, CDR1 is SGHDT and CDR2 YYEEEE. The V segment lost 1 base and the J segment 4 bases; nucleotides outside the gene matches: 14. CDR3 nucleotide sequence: TGTGCCAGCAGCTTGTCACATGGAGGGGGCGAGGGAAATCAGCCCCAGCATTTT. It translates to CASSLSHGGGEGNQPQHF.

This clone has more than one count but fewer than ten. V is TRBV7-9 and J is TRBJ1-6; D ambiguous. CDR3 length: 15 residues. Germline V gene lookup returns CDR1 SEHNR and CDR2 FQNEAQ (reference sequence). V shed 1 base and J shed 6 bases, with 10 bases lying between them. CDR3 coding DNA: TGTGCCAGCAGCTTAGGTAGAGGGTCTAATTCACCCCTCCACTTT. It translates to CASSLGRGSNSPLHF.

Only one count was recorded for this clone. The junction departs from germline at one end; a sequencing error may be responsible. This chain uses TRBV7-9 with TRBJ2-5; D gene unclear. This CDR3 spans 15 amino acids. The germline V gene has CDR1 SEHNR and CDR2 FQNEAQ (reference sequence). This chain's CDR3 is CSSSLFEARWETQYF. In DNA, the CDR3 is TGTTCCAGCAGCTTATTCGAGGCGCGGTGGGAGACCCAGTACTTC.

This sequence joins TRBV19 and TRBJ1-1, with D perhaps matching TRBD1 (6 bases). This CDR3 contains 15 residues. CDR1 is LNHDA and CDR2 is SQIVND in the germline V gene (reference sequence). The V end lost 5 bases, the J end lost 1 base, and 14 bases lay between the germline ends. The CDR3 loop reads CASSGVGGTNTEAFF. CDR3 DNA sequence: TGTGCCAGTAGTGGTGTTGGGGGCACGAACACTGAAGCTTTCTTT.

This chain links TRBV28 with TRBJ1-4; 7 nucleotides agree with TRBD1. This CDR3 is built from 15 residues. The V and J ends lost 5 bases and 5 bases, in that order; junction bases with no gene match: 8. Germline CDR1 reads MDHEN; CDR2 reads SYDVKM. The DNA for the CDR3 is TGTGCCAGCAGTCCCCACGACAGGGCGAATGAAAAACTGTTTTTT. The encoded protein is CASSPHDRANEKLFF.

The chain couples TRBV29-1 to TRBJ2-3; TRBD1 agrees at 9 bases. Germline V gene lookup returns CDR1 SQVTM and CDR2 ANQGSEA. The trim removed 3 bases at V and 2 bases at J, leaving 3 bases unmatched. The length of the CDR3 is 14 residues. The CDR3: CSVDGQGSTDTQYF. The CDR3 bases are TGCAGCGTTGATGGACAGGGGTCCACAGATACGCAGTATTTT.

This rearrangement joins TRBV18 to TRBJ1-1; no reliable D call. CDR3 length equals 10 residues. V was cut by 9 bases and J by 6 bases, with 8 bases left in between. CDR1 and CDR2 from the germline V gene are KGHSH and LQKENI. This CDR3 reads CASSGSEAFF. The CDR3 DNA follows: TGTGCCAGTTCCGGGTCTGAAGCTTTCTTT.